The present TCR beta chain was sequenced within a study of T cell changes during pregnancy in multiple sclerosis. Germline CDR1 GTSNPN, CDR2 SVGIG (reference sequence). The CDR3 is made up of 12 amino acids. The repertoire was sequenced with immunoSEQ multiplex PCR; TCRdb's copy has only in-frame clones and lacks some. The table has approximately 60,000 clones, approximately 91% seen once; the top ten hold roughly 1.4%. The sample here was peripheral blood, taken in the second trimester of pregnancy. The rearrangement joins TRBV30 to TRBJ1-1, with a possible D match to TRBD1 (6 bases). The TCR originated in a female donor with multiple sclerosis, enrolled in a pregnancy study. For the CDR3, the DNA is TGTGCTGGGGAGGGGGGTGGCACTGAAGCTTTCTTT. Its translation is CAGEGGGTEAFF. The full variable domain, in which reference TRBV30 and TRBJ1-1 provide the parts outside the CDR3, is SQTIHQWPATLVQPVGSPLSLECTVEGTSNPNLYWYRQAAGRGLQLLFYSVGIGQISSEVPQNLSASRPQDRQFILSSKKLLLSDSGFYLCAGEGGGTEAFFGQGTRLTVV.